The present T cell receptor beta chain was sequenced within a study of radiotherapy plus CTLA-4 blockade in lung cancer. Produced via immunoSEQ multiplex PCR; TCRdb's table is partial and in-frame only. The data show 85,000 to 95,000 clones, with around 83% seen just once and about 23% held by the top ten. Sequenced here: peripheral blood, sampled from a patient treated with radiotherapy plus ipilimumab. This sequence was found in a human donor with non-small cell lung cancer that progressed on radiotherapy plus ipilimumab.

CDR3 nucleotides: TGTGCTAGTGGTTTGGGGGACAGTCGGTACGAGCAGTACTTC. Protein product: CASGLGDSRYEQYF. V gene TRBV12-5 combines with J gene TRBJ2-7; 7 positions agree with TRBD1. This CDR3 has 14 residues. Per germline, CDR1 LGHNT and CDR2 FRNRAP. The junction had 4 bases not matched to a gene; V was cut back by 1 base and J by 4 bases.